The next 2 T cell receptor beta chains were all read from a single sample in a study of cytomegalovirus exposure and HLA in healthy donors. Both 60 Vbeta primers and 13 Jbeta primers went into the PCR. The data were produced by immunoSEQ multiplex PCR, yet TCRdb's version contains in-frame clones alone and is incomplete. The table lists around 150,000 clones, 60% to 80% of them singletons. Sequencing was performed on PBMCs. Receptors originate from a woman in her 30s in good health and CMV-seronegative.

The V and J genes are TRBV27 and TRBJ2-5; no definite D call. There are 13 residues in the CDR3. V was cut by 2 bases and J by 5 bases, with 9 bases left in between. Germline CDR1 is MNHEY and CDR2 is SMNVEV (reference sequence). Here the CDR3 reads CASSLTGRETQYF. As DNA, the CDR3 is TGTGCCAGCAGTTTAACGGGTCGGGAGACCCAGTACTTC.

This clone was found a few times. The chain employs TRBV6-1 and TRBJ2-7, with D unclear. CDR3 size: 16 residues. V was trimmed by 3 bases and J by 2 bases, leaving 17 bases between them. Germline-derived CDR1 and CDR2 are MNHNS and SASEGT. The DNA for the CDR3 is TGTGCCAGCAGTGATAACGAGAAAAGCCTAACCTACGAGCAGTACTTC. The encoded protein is CASSDNEKSLTYEQYF.